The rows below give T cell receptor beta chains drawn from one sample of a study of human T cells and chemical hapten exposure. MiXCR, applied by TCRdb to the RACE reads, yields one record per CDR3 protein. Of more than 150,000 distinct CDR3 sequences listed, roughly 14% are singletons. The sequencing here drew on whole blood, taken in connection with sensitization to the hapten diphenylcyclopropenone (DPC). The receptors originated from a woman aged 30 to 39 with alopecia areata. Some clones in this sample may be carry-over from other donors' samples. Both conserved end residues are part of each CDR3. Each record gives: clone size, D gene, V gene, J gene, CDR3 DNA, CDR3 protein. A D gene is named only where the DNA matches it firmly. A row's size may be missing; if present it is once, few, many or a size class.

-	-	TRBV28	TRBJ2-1	TGTGCCACAAATAGTGAGCAGTTCTTC	CATNSEQFF
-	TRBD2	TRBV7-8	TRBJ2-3	TGTGCCAGCAGGTTTACTAGCGGGGGACCAGATACGCAGTATTTT	CASRFTSGGPDTQYF
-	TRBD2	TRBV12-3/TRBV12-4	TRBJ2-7	TGTGCCAGCAGACTCGGGACTACAACCTACGAGCAGTACTTC	CASRLGTTTYEQYF
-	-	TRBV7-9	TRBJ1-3	TGTGCCAGTTCGGACGCCCGCTCTGGAAACACCATATATTTT	CASSDARSGNTIYF
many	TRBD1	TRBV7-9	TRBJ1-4	TGTGCCAGCAGCGCGGGACAGGGGGCGACTAATGAAAAACTGTTTTTT	CASSAGQGATNEKLFF
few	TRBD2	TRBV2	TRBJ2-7	TGTGCCAGCAGTCCGCAGACTAGCGGGAGTCACGAGCAGTACTTC	CASSPQTSGSHEQYF
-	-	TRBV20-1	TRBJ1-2	TGCAGTGCAATCGACAGTGTTGGCTATGGCTACACCTTC	CSAIDSVGYGYTF
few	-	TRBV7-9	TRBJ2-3	TGTGCCAGCAGCTCCAACCCGGTAGCTAACACAGATACGCAGTATTTT	CASSSNPVANTDTQYF
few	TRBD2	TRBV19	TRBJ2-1	TGTGCCAGTAGTATATCTAGCGGGGGGGCCGGTCCCAATGAGCAGTTCTTC	CASSISSGGAGPNEQFF
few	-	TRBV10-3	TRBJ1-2	TGTGCCATCAGTGGGACAGACTCTAACTATGGCTACACCTTC	CAISGTDSNYGYTF
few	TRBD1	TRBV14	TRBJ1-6	TGTGCCAGCAGCCAAACGCGACAGGGCAATTCACCCCTCCACTTT	CASSQTRQGNSPLHF
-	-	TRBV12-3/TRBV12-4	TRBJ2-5	TGTGCCAGCAGGGACGGCCAGGCAGAGACCCAGTACTTC	CASRDGQAETQYF
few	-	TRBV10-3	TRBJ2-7	TGTGCCATAGGTCCTCCCTACGAGCAGTACTTC	CAIGPPYEQYF
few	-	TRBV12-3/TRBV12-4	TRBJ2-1	TGTGCCAGCAGTTTTGGTCGGGGACCTTACAATGAGCAGTTCTTC	CASSFGRGPYNEQFF
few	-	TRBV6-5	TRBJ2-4	TGTGCCAGCAGTGGGTCTACCAAAAACATTCAGTACTTC	CASSGSTKNIQYF
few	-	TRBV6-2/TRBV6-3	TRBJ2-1	TGTGCCAGCAGTTACCATTGGAGTGGGAGAGCCGATGAGCAGTTCTTC	CASSYHWSGRADEQFF
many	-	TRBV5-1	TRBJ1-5	TGCGCCAGCAGCTTAGCCGGGACTAGCAATCAGCCCCAGCATTTT	CASSLAGTSNQPQHF
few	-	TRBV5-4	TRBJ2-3	TGTGCCAGCAGCCCCGCGTCCGGGGATACGCAGTATTTT	CASSPASGDTQYF
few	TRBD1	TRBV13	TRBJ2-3	TGTGCCAGCAGCACTAGGGCCAACAGGGGAGTCACAGATACGCAGTATTTT	CASSTRANRGVTDTQYF
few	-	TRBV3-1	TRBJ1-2	TGTGCCAGCAGCCAAGGAAGGGTGATGGCTAATACCTTC	CASSQGRVMANTF
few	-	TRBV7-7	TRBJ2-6	TGTGCCAGCAGACAACTTCGGGGGACCGGTCGCTCTGGGGCCAACGTCCTGACTTTC	CASRQLRGTGRSGANVLTF
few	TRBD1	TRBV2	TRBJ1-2	TGTGCCAGCAGTGAACTCCGGACAGGAAATTATGGCTACACCTTC	CASSELRTGNYGYTF
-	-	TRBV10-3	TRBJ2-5	TGTGCCATCAGTGGTGGCTACCAAGAGACCCAGTACTTC	CAISGGYQETQYF
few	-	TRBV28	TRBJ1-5	TGTGCCAGCAATGAGCAGAATCAGCCCCAGCATTTT	CASNEQNQPQHF
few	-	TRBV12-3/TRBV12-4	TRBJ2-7	TGTGCCAGCAGTTTAGGTACGGGGGAGGCCGAGCAGTACTTC	CASSLGTGEAEQYF
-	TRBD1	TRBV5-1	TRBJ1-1	TGCGCCAGCAGCGGGGGACAGGGCGGCACTGAAGCTTTCTTT	CASSGGQGGTEAFF
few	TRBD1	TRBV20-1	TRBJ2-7	TGCAGTGCTAGAGCGACAGGGGAATACTACGAGCAGTACTTC	CSARATGEYYEQYF
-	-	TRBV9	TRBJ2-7	TGTGCCAGCAGCGCCACTCTGGAGGGGGAGCAGTACTTC	CASSATLEGEQYF
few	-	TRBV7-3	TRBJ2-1	TGTGCCAGCAGCCGCCGTGGGGGGGCGGTGTACAATGAGCAGTTCTTC	CASSRRGGAVYNEQFF
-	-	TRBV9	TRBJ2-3	TGTGCCAGCAGCGGGCAAATAGATACGCAGTATTTT	CASSGQIDTQYF
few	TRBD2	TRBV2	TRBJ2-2	TGTGCCAGCTGTCCCCCGGGACTAGCGGATTCGGCGGAGCTGTTTTTT	CASCPPGLADSAELFF
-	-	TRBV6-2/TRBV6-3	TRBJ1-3	TGTGCCAGCAGTTACACTGGAAACACCATATATTTT	CASSYTGNTIYF
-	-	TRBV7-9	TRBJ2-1	TGTGCCAGCAGCGCCCTGGGACACTCCTACAATGAGCAGTTCTTC	CASSALGHSYNEQFF
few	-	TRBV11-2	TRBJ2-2	TGTGCCAGCAGCGCAGGGACATTGAACACCGGGGAGCTGTTTTTT	CASSAGTLNTGELFF
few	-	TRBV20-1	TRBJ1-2	TGCAGTGCTAGCCTCATCGGTTTAAGGGGTCGGAAGCATGGCTACACCTTC	CSASLIGLRGRKHGYTF
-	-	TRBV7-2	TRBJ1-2	TGTGCCAGCAGCTTAGGGGGCGCGGATGGCTACACCTTC	CASSLGGADGYTF
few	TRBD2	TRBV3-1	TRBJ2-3	TGTGCCAGCGGTGGGACTAGCGTCGATACGCAGTATTTT	CASGGTSVDTQYF
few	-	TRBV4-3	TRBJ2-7	TGCGCCAGCAGCCAAGTCGCGGGCCACGAGCAGTACTTC	CASSQVAGHEQYF
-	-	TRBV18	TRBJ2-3	TGTGCCAGCTCACCACCGGTTAGGCAGAACACAGATACGCAGTATTTT	CASSPPVRQNTDTQYF
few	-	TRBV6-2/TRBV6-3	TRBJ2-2	TGTGCCAGCAGTACAACAGGGTTCAACACCGGGGAGCTGTTTTTT	CASSTTGFNTGELFF
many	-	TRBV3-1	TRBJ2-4	TGTGCCAGCAGCCCAGCGGGAGCCAAAAACATTCAGTACTTC	CASSPAGAKNIQYF
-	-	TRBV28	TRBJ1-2	TGTGCCAGCATGGGGGACCGCCATAACTATGGCTACACCTTC	CASMGDRHNYGYTF
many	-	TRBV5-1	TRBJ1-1	TGCGCCAGCAGCTTGAGGGAGAACACTGAAGCTTTCTTT	CASSLRENTEAFF
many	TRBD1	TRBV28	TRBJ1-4	TGTGCCAGCAGCCGGACAGGGGGCGGTGAAAAACTGTTTTTT	CASSRTGGGEKLFF
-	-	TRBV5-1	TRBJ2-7	TGCGCCAGCAGCTTGGGTCCGTCATCTCACTACGAGCAGTACTTC	CASSLGPSSHYEQYF
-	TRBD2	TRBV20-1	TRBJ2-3	TGCAGTGCTAGATTCGGGACTAGCGGGGGGTTAGATACGCAGTATTTT	CSARFGTSGGLDTQYF
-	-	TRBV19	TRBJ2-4	TGTGCCAGTAGTCCCCGAGGTCCGGGGGCCAAAAACATTCAGTACTTC	CASSPRGPGAKNIQYF
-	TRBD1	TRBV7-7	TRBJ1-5	TGTGCTAGCAGCCGCGACAGGGTTGGCAATCAGCCCCAGCATTTT	CASSRDRVGNQPQHF
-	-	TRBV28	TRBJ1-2	TGTGCCAGCAGTTTAAGGTTTGTTGGCTACACCTTC	CASSLRFVGYTF
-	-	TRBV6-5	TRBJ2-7	TGTGCCAGCACAGGGCCGTCCTACGAGCAGTACTTC	CASTGPSYEQYF
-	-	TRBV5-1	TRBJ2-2	TGCGCCAGCAGCGGGGTAGGCAGTAACACCGGGGAGCTGTTTTTT	CASSGVGSNTGELFF
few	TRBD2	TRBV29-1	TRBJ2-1	TGCAGCGTTGAGGTACGCGGGAGATACAATGAGCAGTTCTTC	CSVEVRGRYNEQFF
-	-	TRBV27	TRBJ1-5	TGTGCCAGCAGTTTCGGGGGGGCAGACCAGCCCCAGCATTTT	CASSFGGADQPQHF